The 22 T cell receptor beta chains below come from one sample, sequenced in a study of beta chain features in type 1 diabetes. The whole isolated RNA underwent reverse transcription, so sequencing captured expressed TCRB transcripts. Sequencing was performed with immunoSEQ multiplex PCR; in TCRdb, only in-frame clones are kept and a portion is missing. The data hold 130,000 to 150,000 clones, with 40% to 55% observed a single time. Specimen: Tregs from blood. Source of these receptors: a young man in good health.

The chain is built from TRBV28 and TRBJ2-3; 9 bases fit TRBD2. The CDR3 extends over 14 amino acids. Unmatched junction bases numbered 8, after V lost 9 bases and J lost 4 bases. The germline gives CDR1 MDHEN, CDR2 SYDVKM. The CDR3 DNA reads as TGTGCCAGTTGTGTAGCGGGAGCTGCAGATACGCAGTATTTT. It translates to CASCVAGAADTQYF.

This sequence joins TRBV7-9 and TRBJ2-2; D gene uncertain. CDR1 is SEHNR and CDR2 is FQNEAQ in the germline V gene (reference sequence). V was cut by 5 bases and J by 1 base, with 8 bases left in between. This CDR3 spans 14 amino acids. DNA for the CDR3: TGTGCCAGCAGCCCCCCCTGGAACACCGGGGAGCTGTTTTTT. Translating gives CASSPPWNTGELFF.

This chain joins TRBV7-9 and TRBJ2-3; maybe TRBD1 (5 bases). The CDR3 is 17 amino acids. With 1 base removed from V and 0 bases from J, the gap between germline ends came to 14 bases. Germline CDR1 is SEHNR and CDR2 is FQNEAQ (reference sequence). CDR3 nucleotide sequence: TGTGCCAGCAGCTTAGTACCCGACAGTTTAAGCACAGATACGCAGTATTTT. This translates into CASSLVPDSLSTDTQYF.

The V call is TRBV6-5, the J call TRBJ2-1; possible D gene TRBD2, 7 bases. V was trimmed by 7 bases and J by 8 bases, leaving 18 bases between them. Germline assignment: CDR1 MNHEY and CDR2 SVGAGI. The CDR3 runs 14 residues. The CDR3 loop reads CASNPLRGADEQFF. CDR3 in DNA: TGTGCCAGCAACCCATTACGGGGGGCGGATGAGCAGTTCTTC.

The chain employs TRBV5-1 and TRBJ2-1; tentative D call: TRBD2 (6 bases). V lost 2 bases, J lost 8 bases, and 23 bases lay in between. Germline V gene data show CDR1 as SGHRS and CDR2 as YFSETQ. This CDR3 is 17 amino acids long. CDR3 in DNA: TGCGCCAGCAGCTTCCCCGTTGGAGGGGAAGGGAGCGATGAGCAGTTCTTC. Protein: CASSFPVGGEGSDEQFF.

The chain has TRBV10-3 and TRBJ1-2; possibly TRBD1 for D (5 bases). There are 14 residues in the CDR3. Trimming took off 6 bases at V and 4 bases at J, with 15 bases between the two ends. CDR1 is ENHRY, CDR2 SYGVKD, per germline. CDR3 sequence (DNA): TGTGCCATCAGGGTACAGGCTGCTACCTATGGCTACACCTTC. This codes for CAIRVQAATYGYTF.

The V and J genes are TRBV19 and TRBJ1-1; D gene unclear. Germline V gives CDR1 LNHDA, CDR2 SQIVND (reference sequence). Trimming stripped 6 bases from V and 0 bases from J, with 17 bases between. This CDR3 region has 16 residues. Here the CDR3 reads CASRNVGGGLNTEAFF. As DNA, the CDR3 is TGTGCCAGTAGAAACGTAGGTGGAGGGTTGAACACTGAAGCTTTCTTT.

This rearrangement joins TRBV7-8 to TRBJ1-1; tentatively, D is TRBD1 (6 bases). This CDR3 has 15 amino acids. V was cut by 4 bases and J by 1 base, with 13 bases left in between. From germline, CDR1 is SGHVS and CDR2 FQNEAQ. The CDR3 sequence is CASSSTKQGNTEAFF. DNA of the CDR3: TGTGCCAGCAGCTCCACAAAACAGGGGAACACTGAAGCTTTCTTT.

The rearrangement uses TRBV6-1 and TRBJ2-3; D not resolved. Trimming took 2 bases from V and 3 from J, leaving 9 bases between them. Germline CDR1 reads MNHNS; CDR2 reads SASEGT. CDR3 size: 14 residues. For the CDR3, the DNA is TGTGCCAGCAGTGAATATGGTAGAACAGATACGCAGTATTTT. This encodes CASSEYGRTDTQYF.

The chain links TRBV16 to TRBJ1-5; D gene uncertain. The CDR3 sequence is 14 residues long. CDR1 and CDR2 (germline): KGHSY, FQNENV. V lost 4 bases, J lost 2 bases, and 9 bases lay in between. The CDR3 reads CASSPRGGNQPQHF. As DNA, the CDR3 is TGTGCCAGCAGCCCCCGGGGAGGCAATCAGCCCCAGCATTTT. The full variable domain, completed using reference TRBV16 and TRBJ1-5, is GEEVAQTPKHLVRGEGQKAKLYCAPIKGHSYVFWYQQVLKNEFKFLISFQNENVFDETGMPKERFSAKCLPNSPCSLEIQATKLEDSAVYFCASSPRGGNQPQHFGDGTRLSIL.

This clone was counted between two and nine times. The CDR3 here is CSVEYRGNTEAFF. CDR3 bases: TGCAGCGTTGAATACAGGGGGAACACTGAAGCTTTCTTT. This sequence joins TRBV29-1 and TRBJ1-1; 7 nucleotides align to TRBD1. The germline gives CDR1 SQVTM, CDR2 ANQGSEA. J gave up 1 base and V 2 bases, and 1 base lay outside the gene matches. This CDR3 contains 13 residues.

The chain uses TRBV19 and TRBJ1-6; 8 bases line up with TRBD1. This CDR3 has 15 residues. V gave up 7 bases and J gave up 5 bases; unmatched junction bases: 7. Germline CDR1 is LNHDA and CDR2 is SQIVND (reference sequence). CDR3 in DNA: TGTGCCAGTAATAACCGGGACAGGAATAATTCACCCCTCCACTTT. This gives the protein CASNNRDRNNSPLHF.

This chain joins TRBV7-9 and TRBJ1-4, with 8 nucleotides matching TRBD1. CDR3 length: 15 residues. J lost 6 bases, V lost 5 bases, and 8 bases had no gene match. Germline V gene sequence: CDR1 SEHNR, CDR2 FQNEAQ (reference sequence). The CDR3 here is CASSLGQGFYEKLFF. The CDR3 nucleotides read TGTGCCAGCAGCCTAGGACAGGGATTTTATGAAAAACTGTTTTTT.

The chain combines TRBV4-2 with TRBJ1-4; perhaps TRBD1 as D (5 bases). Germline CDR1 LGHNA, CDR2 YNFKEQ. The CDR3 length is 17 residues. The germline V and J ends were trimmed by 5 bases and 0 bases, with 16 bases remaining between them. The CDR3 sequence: CASSYSGGGSTNEKLFF. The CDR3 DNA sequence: TGTGCCAGCAGCTACTCCGGGGGGGGATCAACTAATGAAAAACTGTTTTTT.

The CDR3 nucleotides are TGTGCCAGCAGCCCCCGACTAGCGGGTCTCCAAGAGACCCAGTACTTC. Translating gives CASSPRLAGLQETQYF. The chain is built from TRBV7-9 and TRBJ2-5, with TRBD2 matching 10 bases. The CDR3 is made up of 16 amino acids. After removal of 5 bases from V and 1 base from J, the junction contained 7 bases not matched to a gene. Per the germline V gene, CDR1 is SEHNR and CDR2 is FQNEAQ (reference sequence).

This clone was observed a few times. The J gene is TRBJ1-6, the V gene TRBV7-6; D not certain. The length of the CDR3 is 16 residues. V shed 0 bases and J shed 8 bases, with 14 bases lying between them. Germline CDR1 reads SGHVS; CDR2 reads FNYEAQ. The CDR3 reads CASSLAPGTVDSPLHF. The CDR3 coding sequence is TGTGCCAGCAGCTTAGCCCCGGGTACCGTGGATTCACCCCTCCACTTT.

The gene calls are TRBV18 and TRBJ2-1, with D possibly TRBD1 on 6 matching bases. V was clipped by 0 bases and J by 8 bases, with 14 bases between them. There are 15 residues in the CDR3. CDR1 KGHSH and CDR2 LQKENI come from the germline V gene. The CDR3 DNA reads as TGTGCCAGCTCACCACCGAACAGGGTTTCGGATGAGCAGTTCTTC. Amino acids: CASSPPNRVSDEQFF.

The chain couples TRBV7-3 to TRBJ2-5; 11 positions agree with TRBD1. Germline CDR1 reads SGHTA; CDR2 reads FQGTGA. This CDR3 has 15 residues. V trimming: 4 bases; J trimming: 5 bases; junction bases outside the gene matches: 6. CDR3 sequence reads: CASSSGQGAPETQYF. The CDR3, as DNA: TGTGCCAGCAGCTCAGGACAGGGGGCTCCGGAGACCCAGTACTTC.

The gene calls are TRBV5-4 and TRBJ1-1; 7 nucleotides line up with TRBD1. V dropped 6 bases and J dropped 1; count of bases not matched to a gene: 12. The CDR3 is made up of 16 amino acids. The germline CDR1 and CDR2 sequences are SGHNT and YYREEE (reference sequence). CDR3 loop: CASNKNYGTANTEAFF. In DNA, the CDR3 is TGTGCCAGCAACAAAAACTACGGGACAGCGAACACTGAAGCTTTCTTT.

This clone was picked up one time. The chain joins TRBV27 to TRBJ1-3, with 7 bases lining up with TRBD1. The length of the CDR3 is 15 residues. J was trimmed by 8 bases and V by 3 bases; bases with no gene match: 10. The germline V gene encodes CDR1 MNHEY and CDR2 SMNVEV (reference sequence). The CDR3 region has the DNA TGTGCCAGCAGTTTGCGCAGGGGGGTTGGGTACACCATATATTTT. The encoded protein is CASSLRRGVGYTIYF.

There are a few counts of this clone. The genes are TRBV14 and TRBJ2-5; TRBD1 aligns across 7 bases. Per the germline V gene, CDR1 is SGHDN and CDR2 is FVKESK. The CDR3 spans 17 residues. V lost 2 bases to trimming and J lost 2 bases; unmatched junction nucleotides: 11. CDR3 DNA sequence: TGTGCCAGCAGCCAACGACTTTCCGGGACAGAGCAAGAGACCCAGTACTTC. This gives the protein CASSQRLSGTEQETQYF.

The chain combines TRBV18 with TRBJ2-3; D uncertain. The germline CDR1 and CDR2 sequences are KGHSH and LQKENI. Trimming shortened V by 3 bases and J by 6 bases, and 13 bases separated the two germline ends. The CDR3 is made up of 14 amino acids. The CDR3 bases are TGTGCCAGCTCACCCCTGTTGGTTCAGGATACGCAGTATTTT. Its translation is CASSPLLVQDTQYF.